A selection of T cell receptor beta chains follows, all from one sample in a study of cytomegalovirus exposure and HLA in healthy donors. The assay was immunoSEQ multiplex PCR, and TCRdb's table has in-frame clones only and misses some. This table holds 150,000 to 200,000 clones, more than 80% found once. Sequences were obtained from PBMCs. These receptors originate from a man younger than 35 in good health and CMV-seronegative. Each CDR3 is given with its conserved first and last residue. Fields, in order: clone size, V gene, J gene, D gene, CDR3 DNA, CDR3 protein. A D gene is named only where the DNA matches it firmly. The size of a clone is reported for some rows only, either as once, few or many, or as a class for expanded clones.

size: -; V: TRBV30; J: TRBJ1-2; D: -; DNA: TGTGCCTGGAGTAAAAGGCAGGATGATGGCTACACCTTC; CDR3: CAWSKRQDDGYTF
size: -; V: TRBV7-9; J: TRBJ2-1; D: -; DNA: TGTGCCAGCAGCAAACTAGCAATGTTATCCTACAATGAGCAGTTCTTC; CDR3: CASSKLAMLSYNEQFF
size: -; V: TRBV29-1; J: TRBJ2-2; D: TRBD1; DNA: TGCAGCGTTCCGGGACAGGGTACCACCGGGGAGCTGTTTTTT; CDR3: CSVPGQGTTGELFF
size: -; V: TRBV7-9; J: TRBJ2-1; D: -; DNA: TGTGCCAGCAGTTCCCTGGTTAGCCACAATGAGCAGTTCTTC; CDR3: CASSSLVSHNEQFF
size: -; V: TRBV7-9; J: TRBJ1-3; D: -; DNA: TGTGCCAGCAGCTTAGTTCGCGAAAACACCATATATTTT; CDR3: CASSLVRENTIYF
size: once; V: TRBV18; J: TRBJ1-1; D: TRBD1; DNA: TGTGCCAGCTCACCGCACAGGGGGCTCCATGGGGGATTGGACGCTTTCTTT; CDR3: CASSPHRGLHGGLDAFF
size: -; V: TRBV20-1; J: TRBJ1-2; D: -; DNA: TGCAGTGCTTCGTATGGCTACACCTTC; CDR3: CSASYGYTF
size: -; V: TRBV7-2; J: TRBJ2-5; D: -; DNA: TGTGCCAGCAGCTTAGAGGCGGGGTATGAGCAGTACTTC; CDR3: CASSLEAGYEQYF
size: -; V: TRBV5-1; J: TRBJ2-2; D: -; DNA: TGCGCCAGCAGCTTGGACATGACCGGGGAGCTGTTTTTT; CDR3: CASSLDMTGELFF
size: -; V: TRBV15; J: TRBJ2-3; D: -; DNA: TGTGCCACCAGCAGAGATCTCAGTACCACAGATACGCAGTATTTT; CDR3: CATSRDLSTTDTQYF
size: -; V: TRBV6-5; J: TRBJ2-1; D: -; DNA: TGTGCCAGCACGGGGGACCCACTTATCCATGAGCAGTTCTTC; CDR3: CASTGDPLIHEQFF
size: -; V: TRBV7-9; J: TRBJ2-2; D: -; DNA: TGTGCCAGCAGCCAAAAGGGGGTCGGGGAGCTGTTTTTT; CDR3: CASSQKGVGELFF
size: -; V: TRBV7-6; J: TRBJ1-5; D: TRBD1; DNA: TGTGCCAGCAGCCCAGAACAGGGGGCTTATCAGCCCCAGCATTTT; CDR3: CASSPEQGAYQPQHF
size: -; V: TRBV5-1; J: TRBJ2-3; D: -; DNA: TGCGCCAGCAGCCGGACAGCTAGCACAGATACGCAGTATTTT; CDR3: CASSRTASTDTQYF
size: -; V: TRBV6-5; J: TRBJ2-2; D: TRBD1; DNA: TGTGCCAGCAGTTACTTACAGGGGATCGGGGAGCTGTTTTTT; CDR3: CASSYLQGIGELFF
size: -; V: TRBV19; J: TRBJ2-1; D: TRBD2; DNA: TGTGCCAGTAGTATGGCGGGGGGCTACAATGAGCAGTTCTTC; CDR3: CASSMAGGYNEQFF
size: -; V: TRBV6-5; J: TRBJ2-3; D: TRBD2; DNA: TGTGCCAGCAGTCTCGGGGGGACAGATACGCAGTATTTT; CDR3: CASSLGGTDTQYF
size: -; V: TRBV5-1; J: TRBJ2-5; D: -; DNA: TGCGCCAGCAGCGGCCCGAAAACGGTGCCGAGGTCGGAGACCCAGTACTTC; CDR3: CASSGPKTVPRSETQYF
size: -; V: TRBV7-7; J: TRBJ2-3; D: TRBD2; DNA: TGTGCTAGCAGCTTAGAACTAGCGGGGGGCACAGATACGCAGTATTTT; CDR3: CASSLELAGGTDTQYF
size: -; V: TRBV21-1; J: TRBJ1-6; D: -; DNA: TGTGCCAGCAGCGCTGGGACAGAAGATAATTCACCCCTCCACTTT; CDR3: CASSAGTEDNSPLHF
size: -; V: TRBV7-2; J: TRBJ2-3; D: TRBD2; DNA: TGTGCCAGCAGCATCCCGGGACTAGTTACAGATACGCAGTATTTT; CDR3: CASSIPGLVTDTQYF
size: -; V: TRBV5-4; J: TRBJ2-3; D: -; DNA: TGTGCCAGCAGCTTAGGACTAAATTCAAATACGCAGTATTTT; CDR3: CASSLGLNSNTQYF
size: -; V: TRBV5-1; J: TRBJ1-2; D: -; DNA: TGCGCCAGCAGCCACGGACTTAGGGGGGGGATTATAAGCTACACCTTC; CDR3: CASSHGLRGGIISYTF
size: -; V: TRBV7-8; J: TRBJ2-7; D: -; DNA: TGTGCCAGCAGCCTAACGTCGGGACTCCGCGAGCAGTACTTC; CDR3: CASSLTSGLREQYF
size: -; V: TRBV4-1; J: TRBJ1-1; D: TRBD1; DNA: TGCGCCAGCAGCCAAGAATCCCGACAGGGACGGACTGAAGCTTTCTTT; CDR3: CASSQESRQGRTEAFF
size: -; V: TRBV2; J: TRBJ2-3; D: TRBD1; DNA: TGTGCCAGCAGTGCCGGGACAGCCCTCAATTTT; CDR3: CASSAGTALNF
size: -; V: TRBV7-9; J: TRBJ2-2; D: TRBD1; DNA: TGTGCCAGCGACGACAGGGCGAACACCGGGGAGCTGTTTTTT; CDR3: CASDDRANTGELFF
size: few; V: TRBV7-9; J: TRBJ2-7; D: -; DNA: TGTTCCAGCAGCTTGAGCGGATACGAGCAGTACTTC; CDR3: CSSSLSGYEQYF
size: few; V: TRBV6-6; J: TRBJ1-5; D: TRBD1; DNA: TGTGCCAGCAGAGGACAGGGCAATCAGCCCCAGCATTTT; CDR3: CASRGQGNQPQHF
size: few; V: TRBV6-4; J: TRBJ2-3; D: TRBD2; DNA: TGTGCCAGCAGTGAGATAGCGGGAGAGAGCACAGATACGCAGTATTTT; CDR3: CASSEIAGESTDTQYF
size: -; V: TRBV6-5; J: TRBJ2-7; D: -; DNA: TGTGCCAGCAGCGCAGGAGGAACCTACGAGCAGTACTTC; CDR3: CASSAGGTYEQYF
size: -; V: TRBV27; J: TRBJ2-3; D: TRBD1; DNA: TGTGCCAGCAGTGACAGGGTGGGGACAGATACGCAGTATTTT; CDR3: CASSDRVGTDTQYF
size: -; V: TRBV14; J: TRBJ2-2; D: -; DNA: TGTGCCAGCATGAGGTCCCGCAACACCGGGGAGCTGTTTTTT; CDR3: CASMRSRNTGELFF
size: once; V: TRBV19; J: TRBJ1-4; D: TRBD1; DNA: TGTGCCAGTAACTACAGGGGGTTGAACGAAAAACTGTTTTTT; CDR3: CASNYRGLNEKLFF
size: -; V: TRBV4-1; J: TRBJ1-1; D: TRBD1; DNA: TGCGCCAGCAGCCTACAGACAGGGGACACTGAAGCTTTCTTT; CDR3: CASSLQTGDTEAFF
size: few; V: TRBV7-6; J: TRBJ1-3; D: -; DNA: TGTGCCAGCAGCTTGCACAGGAAAAACTCTGGAAACACCATATATTTT; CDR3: CASSLHRKNSGNTIYF
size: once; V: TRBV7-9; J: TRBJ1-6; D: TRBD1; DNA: TGTGCCAGCAGCCCACCCGGGACAGGGGTCGAGTCACCCCTCCACTTT; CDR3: CASSPPGTGVESPLHF
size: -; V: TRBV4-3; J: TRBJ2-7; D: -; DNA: TGCGCCAGCAGCCGCCTCAAGGGAGACTACGAGCAGTACTTC; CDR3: CASSRLKGDYEQYF
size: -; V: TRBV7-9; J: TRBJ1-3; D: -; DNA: TGTGCCAGCAGCTTAGGTGGCCCCCGGGTCGGGAACACCATATATTTT; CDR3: CASSLGGPRVGNTIYF